This TCR beta chain was sequenced for a study of T cell changes during pregnancy in multiple sclerosis. Profiled with immunoSEQ multiplex PCR; TCRdb holds only in-frame clones, not every one. The sample carries roughly 90,000 clones, 75% to 95% recorded once. Sequenced here: peripheral blood, sampled before pregnancy. The TCR sequence derives from a female donor with multiple sclerosis, enrolled in a pregnancy study.

CDR3 loop: CASTPPPQARSEQFF. CDR3 nucleotide sequence: TGTGCCAGCACCCCACCGCCCCAGGCACGAAGTGAGCAGTTCTTC. The V and J genes are TRBV7-2 and TRBJ2-1; D remains ambiguous. Trimming cost V 7 bases and J 9 bases, with 22 bases left between them. The CDR3 spans 15 residues. Germline values: CDR1 SGHTA, CDR2 FQGNSA.